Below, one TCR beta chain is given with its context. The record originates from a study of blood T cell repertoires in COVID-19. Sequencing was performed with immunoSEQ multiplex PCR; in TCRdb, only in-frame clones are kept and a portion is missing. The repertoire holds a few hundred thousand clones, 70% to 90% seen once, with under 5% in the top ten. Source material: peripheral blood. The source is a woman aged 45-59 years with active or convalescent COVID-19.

The CDR3 sequence is CASSQMGTGDYSYGYTF. As DNA, the CDR3 is TGTGCCAGCAGCCAGATGGGGACAGGGGATTATAGCTATGGCTACACCTTC. The chain carries TRBV4-2 and TRBJ1-2; 10 bases are a match to TRBD1. Germline CDR1 and CDR2: LGHNA and YNFKEQ. The junction had 11 bases not matched to a gene; V was cut back by 3 bases and J by 4 bases. This CDR3 contains 17 residues.